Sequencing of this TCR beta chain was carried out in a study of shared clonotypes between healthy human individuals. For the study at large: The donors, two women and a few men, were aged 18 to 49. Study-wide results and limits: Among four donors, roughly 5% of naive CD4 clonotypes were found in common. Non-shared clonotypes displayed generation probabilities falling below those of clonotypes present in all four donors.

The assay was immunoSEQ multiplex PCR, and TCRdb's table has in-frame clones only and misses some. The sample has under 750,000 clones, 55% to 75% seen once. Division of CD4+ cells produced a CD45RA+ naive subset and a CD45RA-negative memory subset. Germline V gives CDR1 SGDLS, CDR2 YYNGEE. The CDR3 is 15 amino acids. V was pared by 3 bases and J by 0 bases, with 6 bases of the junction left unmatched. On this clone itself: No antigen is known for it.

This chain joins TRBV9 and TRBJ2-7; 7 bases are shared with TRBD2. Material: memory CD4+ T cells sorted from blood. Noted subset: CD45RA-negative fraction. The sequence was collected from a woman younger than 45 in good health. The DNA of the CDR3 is TGTGCCAGCAGCGGAAGCGGGGCCAGCTCCTACGAGCAGTACTTC. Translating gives CASSGSGASSYEQYF.